The next 11 T cell receptor beta chains were all read from a single sample in a study of cytomegalovirus exposure and HLA in healthy donors. Primers: 60 Vbeta forward and 13 Jbeta reverse. Only in-frame clones appear in the TCRdb table, and some are missing; sequencing was by immunoSEQ multiplex PCR. The profile shows 150,000 to 200,000 clones, 79% of them singletons. The specimen was PBMCs. These receptors originate from a middle-aged man in good health and CMV-seronegative.

V usage is TRBV18 and J usage is TRBJ1-1; D ambiguous. The V end lost 3 bases, the J end lost 5 bases, and 7 bases lay between the germline ends. Germline V lookup: CDR1 KGHSH, CDR2 LQKENI. This CDR3 contains 12 residues. The chain's CDR3 is CASSPFSTEAFF. CDR3 nucleotides: TGTGCCAGCTCACCGTTCAGTACTGAAGCTTTCTTT. Full variable domain (outside the CDR3, taken from reference TRBV18 and TRBJ1-1): NAGVMQNPRHLVRRRGQEARLRCSPMKGHSHVYWYRQLPEEGLKFMVYLQKENIIDESGMPKERFSAEFPKEGPSILRIQQVVRGDSAAYFCASSPFSTEAFFGQGTRLTVV.

Here the CDR3 reads CASRTDTNSYNEQFF. In nucleotides, the CDR3 is TGTGCCAGCAGGACCGACACAAACTCCTACAATGAGCAGTTCTTC. The chain links TRBV7-9 to TRBJ2-1; D uncertain. V lost 6 bases to trimming and J lost 0 bases, with 12 bases between them. The CDR3 is 15 residues long. From germline, CDR1 is SEHNR and CDR2 FQNEAQ (reference sequence).

This clone was seen more than once but under ten times. The V gene is TRBV6-6, the J gene TRBJ2-7; D not certain. V was cut by 6 bases and J by 0 bases, with 6 bases left in between. The CDR3 has 12 amino acids. The V gene's germline CDR1 is MNHNY and CDR2 SVGAGI (reference sequence). CDR3 amino acids: CASSRSSYEQYF. CDR3 in DNA: TGTGCCAGCAGCAGAAGCTCCTACGAGCAGTACTTC.

The chain links TRBV19 to TRBJ2-5, with D perhaps matching TRBD1 (5 bases). Germline V lookup: CDR1 LNHDA, CDR2 SQIVND (reference sequence). Trimming took 6 bases from V and 3 from J, leaving 14 bases between them. The CDR3 is 14 amino acids. CDR3 nucleotide sequence: TGTGCCAGTAGCAGCATGGCAGGGAAAGAGACCCAGTACTTC. This encodes CASSSMAGKETQYF.

There are a few counts of this clone. The chain links TRBV5-1 to TRBJ1-4; TRBD1 matches 7 bases. J gave up 5 bases and V 4 bases, and 11 bases lay outside the gene matches. CDR1 and CDR2 (germline): SGHRS, YFSETQ. This CDR3 is built from 16 residues. CDR3 sequence: CASSLYPGQPNEKLFF. CDR3 DNA: TGCGCCAGCAGCCTATATCCGGGACAGCCGAATGAAAAACTGTTTTTT.

This chain links TRBV5-1 with TRBJ1-5; 8 bases align to TRBD1. V dropped 4 bases and J dropped 2; count of bases not matched to a gene: 8. The CDR3 spans 16 residues. Germline-derived CDR1 and CDR2 are SGHRS and YFSETQ. The CDR3 reads CASSPGQGGRNQPQHF. The CDR3 DNA reads as TGCGCCAGCAGCCCCGGACAGGGAGGGCGCAATCAGCCCCAGCATTTT. The whole variable domain, remainder taken from reference TRBV5-1 and TRBJ1-5, is KAGVTQTPRYLIKTRGQQVTLSCSPISGHRSVSWYQQTPGQGLQFLFEYFSETQRNKGNFPGRFSGRQFSNSRSEMNVSTLELGDSALYLCASSPGQGGRNQPQHFGDGTRLSIL.

This chain uses TRBV14 with TRBJ2-1; 10 bases are a match to TRBD2. This CDR3 is built from 16 residues. CDR1 is SGHDN and CDR2 is FVKESK in the germline V gene. V was clipped by 4 bases and J by 5 bases; unmatched bases: 8. The CDR3 region has the DNA TGTGCCAGCAGCCCGCTAGCGGGAGTCAGGAACAATGAGCAGTTCTTC. Translated: CASSPLAGVRNNEQFF. Supplemented by reference TRBV14 and TRBJ2-1, the full variable domain reads EAGVTQFPSHSVIEKGQTVTLRCDPISGHDNLYWYRRVMGKEIKFLLHFVKESKQDESGMPNNRFLAERTGGTYSTLKVQPAELEDSGVYFCASSPLAGVRNNEQFFGPGTRLTVL.

The chain uses TRBV7-9 and TRBJ2-7; possible D gene TRBD2, 5 bases. V lost 2 bases to trimming and J lost 2 bases, with 13 bases between them. The CDR3 is made up of 15 amino acids. The germline V gene encodes CDR1 SEHNR and CDR2 FQNEAQ (reference sequence). CDR3 protein: CASSLSGANTYEQYF. The CDR3 coding sequence is TGTGCCAGCAGCTTAAGCGGAGCCAATACCTACGAGCAGTACTTC.

The chain combines TRBV7-8 with TRBJ2-2; a possible D gene is TRBD1 (5 bases). Per the germline V gene, CDR1 is SGHVS and CDR2 is FQNEAQ. This CDR3 comprises 16 residues. V was pared by 4 bases and J by 1 base, with 13 bases between. CDR3 coding DNA: TGTGCCAGCAGCTACCTGACAGCCTTGAACACCGGGGAGCTGTTTTTT. It specifies CASSYLTALNTGELFF.

The chain couples TRBV29-1 to TRBJ1-2; TRBD1 is a possible D gene (5 bases). In germline, CDR1 is SQVTM, CDR2 ANQGSEA. With 8 bases removed from V and 7 bases from J, the gap between germline ends came to 14 bases. The length of the CDR3 is 11 residues. CDR3 DNA: TGCAGCTTCACCGGGGGGGGTGGCTACACCTTC. The encoded protein is CSFTGGGGYTF.

This rearrangement joins TRBV10-3 to TRBJ2-1, with 13 bases matching TRBD2. The CDR3 loop spans 18 amino acids. CDR1 is ENHRY and CDR2 is SYGVKD in the germline V gene. V shed 4 bases, J shed 4 bases, and the junction held 10 bases outside the gene matches. CDR3 nucleotides: TGTGCCATCAGTGGTCCTCCGGGACTAGCGGGACCATACAATGAGCAGTTCTTC. Residues: CAISGPPGLAGPYNEQFF.